This T cell receptor beta chain was captured by sequencing in a study of identifying expanded T cells in peripheral blood. Study-wide results and caveats: Roughly 2-week clone count variance significantly increased as total template count grew.

CDR1 LGHNA and CDR2 YSLEER come from the germline V gene. The germline V and J ends were trimmed by 0 bases and 3 bases, with 9 bases remaining between them. CDR3 length equals 16 residues. This clone was detected many times. What it binds is not known. In the same sample, other DNA sequences code for this CDR3. During the collection period, no donor immune events like infections were recorded. Generated by immunoSEQ multiplex PCR, the TCRdb table keeps only in-frame clones and is missing some. The sample has fewer than 110,000 clones; around 90% are singletons. The chain has TRBV4-3 and TRBJ2-6; D is perhaps TRBD1 (6 bases). Sequenced: blood. This TCR was recovered from a person aged 18 to 69 in good health. CDR3 sequence: CASSQDGGGGANVLTF. In nucleotides, the CDR3 is TGCGCCAGCAGCCAAGATGGGGGCGGTGGGGCCAACGTCCTGACTTTC.